The 22 T cell receptor beta chains reported below all come from one sample, sequenced in a study of blood T cell repertoires in COVID-19. TCRdb's copy holds only in-frame clones and misses some; the assay was immunoSEQ multiplex PCR. The profile covers 250,000 to 350,000 clones, with 86% appearing a single time and 1.5% to 2% taken by the ten largest. The source material was peripheral blood. Source of these receptors: a woman aged 50 to 60 with acute or convalescent COVID-19.

The gene calls are TRBV10-3 and TRBJ1-3, with 7 bases lining up with TRBD1. V was clipped by 2 bases and J by 0 bases; unmatched bases: 4. CDR3 size: 16 residues. The germline CDR1 and CDR2 sequences are ENHRY and SYGVKD. As DNA, the CDR3 is TGTGCCATCAGTGAGACAGGGGCCAGCTCTGGAAACACCATATATTTT. The encoded protein is CAISETGASSGNTIYF.

The rearrangement links TRBV9 to TRBJ2-2; maybe TRBD1 (6 bases). CDR1 SGDLS and CDR2 YYNGEE come from the germline V gene. This CDR3 contains 13 residues. Trimming removed 9 bases from V and 2 bases from J, with 11 bases in between. The CDR3 sequence is CATTGQNTGELFF. The CDR3 coding sequence is TGTGCCACCACAGGGCAAAACACCGGGGAGCTGTTTTTT.

This clone occurred a few times. The rearrangement joins TRBV2 to TRBJ2-7; no reliable D call. V was clipped by 4 bases and J by 6 bases, with 7 bases between them. The CDR3 totals 11 residues. The V gene's germline CDR1 is SNHLY and CDR2 FYNNEI. CDR3 loop: CASSVEREQYF. DNA of the CDR3: TGTGCCAGCAGTGTTGAGCGCGAGCAGTACTTC.

J is TRBJ2-2 and V is TRBV10-1, with TRBD2 identical over 14 bases. This CDR3 region has 19 residues. V was clipped by 7 bases and J by 3 bases; unmatched bases: 13. In germline, CDR1 is WNHNN, CDR2 SYGVQD (reference sequence). The CDR3 loop reads CASILLGTSGREDTGELFF. The CDR3 bases are TGCGCCAGCATTCTTCTTGGGACTAGCGGGAGAGAGGACACCGGGGAGCTGTTTTTT.

V gene TRBV28 combines with J gene TRBJ1-1, with a weak D call TRBD1 (5 bases). Deletions cut 2 bases from V and 1 base from J, with 8 bases between. The CDR3 is 14 residues long. Germline V gene sequence: CDR1 MDHEN, CDR2 SYDVKM. The CDR3 loop is CASSLMTENTEAFF. The CDR3 coding sequence is TGTGCCAGCAGTTTAATGACAGAGAACACTGAAGCTTTCTTT.

The chain uses TRBV25-1 and TRBJ2-7; 8 bases line up with TRBD2. Germline values: CDR1 MGHDK, CDR2 SYGVNS. J was trimmed by 3 bases and V by 2 bases; bases with no gene match: 6. The length of the CDR3 is 15 residues. The CDR3 DNA follows: TGTGCCAGCAGTGAAGCGGGACTAGGTATCTACGAGCAGTACTTC. Encoded protein: CASSEAGLGIYEQYF.

The chain joins TRBV12-3 or TRBV12-4 to TRBJ1-2, with a possible D match to TRBD1 (6 bases). Between the trimmed V and J ends, which lost 3 bases and 9 bases, there was a span of 14 bases. The CDR3 spans 13 residues. CDR3 region: CASSLAGDVSYTF. CDR3 nucleotide sequence: TGTGCCAGCAGTTTGGCAGGGGATGTGAGCTACACCTTC.

This chain connects TRBV27 to TRBJ2-7; 13 positions agree with TRBD2. Germline loops: CDR1 MNHEY, CDR2 SMNVEV (reference sequence). The CDR3 sequence is 14 residues long. The V gene end was trimmed by 4 bases and the J gene end by 7 bases; junction bases not matched to a gene: 4. The CDR3 is CASSSLAGGLEQYF. CDR3 DNA sequence: TGTGCCAGCAGTTCACTAGCGGGAGGGCTTGAGCAGTACTTC.

V gene TRBV27 combines with J gene TRBJ1-6; D perhaps matches TRBD1 (6 bases). Germline assignment: CDR1 MNHEY and CDR2 SMNVEV (reference sequence). The CDR3 loop spans 20 amino acids. With 2 bases removed from V and 5 bases from J, the gap between germline ends came to 25 bases. Here the CDR3 reads CASSLRRGGQAGGDNSPLHF. CDR3 bases: TGTGCCAGCAGTTTAAGAAGGGGGGGACAAGCCGGAGGGGATAATTCACCCCTCCACTTT.

J is TRBJ1-5 and V is TRBV6-2 or TRBV6-3; D ambiguous. CDR1 and CDR2 from the germline V gene are MNHEY and SVGEGT. Trimming stripped 4 bases from V and 5 bases from J, with 12 bases between. The CDR3 sequence is 14 residues long. The CDR3 region is CASSFAGFYQPQHF. CDR3 nucleotides: TGTGCCAGCAGTTTCGCAGGATTCTATCAGCCCCAGCATTTT.

This clone was detected only once. The V gene is TRBV19, the J gene TRBJ1-4; unclear D gene. The V gene's germline CDR1 is LNHDA and CDR2 SQIVND (reference sequence). The ends were cut back, 6 bases at V and 0 bases at J, with 8 bases in the middle. This CDR3 contains 14 residues. For the CDR3, the DNA is TGTGCCAGTAGAGAGGGTACAACTAATGAAAAACTGTTTTTT. As protein: CASREGTTNEKLFF.

CDR3 DNA sequence: TGTGCCAGCAGCCAGCCAACCCCGGGACTAGCGGGAGGAGAGACCCAGTACTTC. It translates to CASSQPTPGLAGGETQYF. The rearrangement links TRBV7-9 to TRBJ2-5, with 15 bases fitting TRBD2. CDR1 is SEHNR and CDR2 is FQNEAQ in the germline V gene (reference sequence). J gave up 4 bases and V 5 bases, and 11 bases lay outside the gene matches. The CDR3 consists of 18 residues.

This chain uses TRBV10-3 with TRBJ1-2, with 7 bases aligning to TRBD1. In germline, CDR1 is ENHRY, CDR2 SYGVKD. Germline trimming cut 4 bases from V and 10 bases from J; bases unmatched to any gene: 6. CDR3 length: 12 amino acids. CDR3 DNA sequence: TGTGCCATCAGTGGGACAGGCCAGGACTACACCTTC. As protein: CAISGTGQDYTF.

The chain recombines TRBV7-9 with TRBJ2-2, with 7 bases that match TRBD2. The CDR3 consists of 15 residues. The V and J ends lost 7 bases and 0 bases, in that order; junction bases with no gene match: 5. Germline V gives CDR1 SEHNR, CDR2 FQNEAQ (reference sequence). CDR3 protein: CASIPTSSNTGELFF. Here the CDR3 DNA reads TGTGCCAGCATCCCGACTAGCTCGAACACCGGGGAGCTGTTTTTT.

The chain couples TRBV7-3 to TRBJ2-1, with 9 bases fitting TRBD2. There are 17 residues in the CDR3. Germline CDR1 SGHTA, CDR2 FQGTGA. The trim removed 4 bases at V and 6 bases at J, leaving 13 bases unmatched. The CDR3 loop reads CASSSPEGSGSTNEQFF. The CDR3 DNA reads as TGTGCCAGCAGCTCCCCAGAGGGTAGCGGGAGTACCAATGAGCAGTTCTTC.

The chain links TRBV27 to TRBJ2-7; 13 bases line up with TRBD2. The CDR3 is made up of 17 amino acids. Germline CDR1 reads MNHEY; CDR2 reads SMNVEV (reference sequence). V lost 3 bases and J lost 2; bases outside the gene matches: 7. The CDR3 nucleotides are TGTGCCAGCAGTTTGGGACTAGCGGGAAAAGCTACCTACGAGCAGTACTTC. Translation gives CASSLGLAGKATYEQYF.

The chain recombines TRBV28 with TRBJ2-7; 7 bases map to TRBD1. V was pared by 1 base and J by 3 bases, with 21 bases of the junction left unmatched. CDR3 length equals 20 residues. Germline lookup yields CDR1 MDHEN and CDR2 SYDVKM. Here the CDR3 reads CASSLFLHPPNRGKGYEQYF. The DNA of the CDR3 is TGTGCCAGCAGTTTATTTCTCCACCCGCCCAACAGGGGTAAGGGCTACGAGCAGTACTTC.

The chain has TRBV5-1 and TRBJ1-4; tentatively, D is TRBD1 (5 bases). Looked up from germline, CDR1 is SGHRS and CDR2 is YFSETQ. The length of the CDR3 is 15 residues. Trimming removed 3 bases from V and 7 bases from J, with 16 bases in between. The CDR3 spells CASSYRDPGGEKLFF. DNA of the CDR3: TGCGCCAGCAGCTACCGGGACCCGGGAGGTGAAAAACTGTTTTTT. Full variable domain (missing parts from reference TRBV5-1 and TRBJ1-4): KAGVTQTPRYLIKTRGQQVTLSCSPISGHRSVSWYQQTPGQGLQFLFEYFSETQRNKGNFPGRFSGRQFSNSRSEMNVSTLELGDSALYLCASSYRDPGGEKLFFGSGTQLSVL.

V gene TRBV30 combines with J gene TRBJ2-1, with D hard to call. The V gene's germline CDR1 is GTSNPN and CDR2 SVGIG (reference sequence). The CDR3 sequence is 14 residues long. V dropped 6 bases and J dropped 5 bases, with 17 bases sitting between them. CDR3 in DNA: TGTGCCTGCCAAAGAAGGCTAGGAGACAATGAGCAGTTCTTC. Encoded protein: CACQRRLGDNEQFF.

The chain couples TRBV3-1 (or the pseudogene TRBV3-2) to TRBJ2-2; D ambiguous. Germline CDR1 LGHDT, CDR2 YNNKEL (reference sequence). V was shortened by 7 bases and J by 6 bases, with 6 bases between the two germline ends. The CDR3 has 11 amino acids. This CDR3 is CASIESGELFF. The CDR3 bases are TGTGCCAGCATAGAATCCGGGGAGCTGTTTTTT.

The V call is TRBV2, the J call TRBJ2-7, with a weak D call TRBD1 (6 bases). With 3 bases removed from V and 7 bases from J, the gap between germline ends came to 16 bases. Germline CDR1 reads SNHLY; CDR2 reads FYNNEI. The CDR3 covers 14 residues. The CDR3 nucleotides are TGTGCCAGCAGTGAGATACCGGGACAACCGGAGCAGTACTTC. This encodes CASSEIPGQPEQYF.

CDR3 in DNA: TGTGCCAGCAGACTAAGCGTACAGGGGTCTCAGCCCCAGCATTTT. Translated, it gives CASRLSVQGSQPQHF. The chain has TRBV2 and TRBJ1-5, with 7 nucleotides matching TRBD1. The CDR3 runs 15 residues. Germline V gene sequence: CDR1 SNHLY, CDR2 FYNNEI. Trimming cost V 6 bases and J 6 bases; bases outside gene matches: 11. The full variable domain, in which reference TRBV2 and TRBJ1-5 provide the parts outside the CDR3, is EPEVTQTPSHQVTQMGQEVILRCVPISNHLYFYWYRQILGQKVEFLVSFYNNEISEKSEIFDDQFSVERPDGSNFTLKIRSTKLEDSAMYFCASRLSVQGSQPQHFGDGTRLSIL.